Following are 20 T cell receptor beta chains from one sample sequenced in a study of shared clonotypes between healthy human individuals. Profiling relied on immunoSEQ multiplex PCR, and the TCRdb table lists in-frame clones only, not all of them. The repertoire has approximately 460,000 clones, around 77% of them found once; the top ten carry about 12%. The sequencing input was PBMCs. Source of these receptors: a woman aged 40 to 49 in good health. Some clones in this sample may be carry-over from other donors' samples.

In this sample, this clone turned up many times. V is TRBV6-1 and J is TRBJ2-2; a possible D gene is TRBD1 (6 bases). The CDR3 extends over 15 amino acids. Germline V lookup: CDR1 MNHNS, CDR2 SASEGT. Between the trimmed V and J ends, which lost 1 base and 1 base, there was a span of 7 bases. The CDR3 is CASSEGGLNTGELFF. CDR3 DNA: TGTGCCAGCAGTGAAGGGGGGCTGAACACCGGGGAGCTGTTTTTT.

This clone was found many times. At the DNA level, this CDR3 is encoded by other sequences in the same sample as well. The chain is built from TRBV7-9 and TRBJ2-1, with 7 nucleotides matching TRBD2. Germline loops: CDR1 SEHNR, CDR2 FQNEAQ (reference sequence). The CDR3 totals 15 residues. With V trimmed by 5 bases and J by 15 bases, 19 bases remained unmatched. This CDR3 reads CASSPLPNPGEGPFF. The CDR3 DNA follows: TGTGCCAGCAGCCCACTGCCGAATCCGGGGGAGGGCCCGTTCTTC.

The chain recombines TRBV28 with TRBJ1-2; TRBD1 agrees at 9 bases. CDR3 length equals 14 residues. The V segment lost 5 bases and the J segment 8 bases; nucleotides outside the gene matches: 9. Germline-derived CDR1 and CDR2 are MDHEN and SYDVKM. CDR3 region: CASSTPRQGGGYTF. CDR3 nucleotide sequence: TGTGCCAGCAGTACCCCCAGACAGGGGGGAGGCTACACCTTC.

This clone has just a few counts. The J gene is TRBJ2-7, the V gene TRBV4-2; TRBD1 is a possible D gene (5 bases). Germline CDR1 LGHNA, CDR2 YNFKEQ. The CDR3 is made up of 15 amino acids. The V gene lost 0 bases and the J gene lost 0 bases, with 9 bases spanning the gap. This CDR3 reads CASSQDIGASYEQYF. CDR3 in DNA: TGTGCCAGCAGCCAAGACATAGGGGCCTCCTACGAGCAGTACTTC.

The chain carries TRBV30 and TRBJ2-1; weak D call: TRBD2 (5 bases). Per the germline V gene, CDR1 is GTSNPN and CDR2 is SVGIG (reference sequence). Trimming shortened V by 0 bases and J by 15 bases, and 15 bases separated the two germline ends. This CDR3 spans 12 amino acids. The CDR3 DNA is TGTGCCTGGAGTGTAGCCGGGAACCCATTGTTCTTC. Residues: CAWSVAGNPLFF.

A note on this clone: It may be a read error: a sequence one base away is much more abundant. The chain couples TRBV7-8 to TRBJ2-1; 9 bases line up with TRBD1. CDR3 length: 12 amino acids. Germline CDR1 is SGHVS and CDR2 is FQNEAQ. The CDR3: CASSSDGTGKLF. In nucleotides, the CDR3 is TGTGCCAGCAGCTCCGACGGGACAGGGAAGCTCTTC.

The genes are TRBV4-3 and TRBJ2-1; maybe TRBD1 (5 bases). Germline CDR1 is LGHNA and CDR2 is YSLEER. CDR3 length: 15 residues. The ends were cut back, 0 bases at V and 6 bases at J, with 12 bases in the middle. CDR3 DNA: TGCGCCAGCAGCCAAGAGGGGCAAGCCACCAATGAGCAGTTCTTC. This gives the protein CASSQEGQATNEQFF.

V and J are TRBV28 and TRBJ2-7; D is possibly TRBD1 (5 bases). V was pared by 10 bases and J by 0 bases, with 22 bases between. The V gene's germline CDR1 is MDHEN and CDR2 SYDVKM. CDR3 size: 16 residues. The chain's CDR3 is CAIWGPRVKGSYEQYF. CDR3 sequence (DNA): TGTGCCATCTGGGGCCCCCGAGTAAAGGGCTCCTACGAGCAGTACTTC.

This clone was seen a few times. The chain couples TRBV5-1 to TRBJ2-2, with 8 positions matching TRBD1. The CDR3 length is 14 residues. The germline gives CDR1 SGHRS, CDR2 YFSETQ. The V gene end was trimmed by 4 bases and the J gene end by 2 bases; junction bases not matched to a gene: 1. The CDR3 region is CASSGQGNTGELFF. CDR3 DNA: TGCGCCAGCAGCGGACAGGGCAACACCGGGGAGCTGTTTTTT. Variable domain in full (rest from reference TRBV5-1 and TRBJ2-2): KAGVTQTPRYLIKTRGQQVTLSCSPISGHRSVSWYQQTPGQGLQFLFEYFSETQRNKGNFPGRFSGRQFSNSRSEMNVSTLELGDSALYLCASSGQGNTGELFFGEGSRLTVL.

V gene TRBV4-3 combines with J gene TRBJ2-1; 7 bases are a match to TRBD2. The CDR3 runs 15 residues. V trimming: 1 base; J trimming: 9 bases; junction bases outside the gene matches: 9. From germline, CDR1 is LGHNA and CDR2 YSLEER. CDR3 protein: CASSQGEGRFLEQFF. The CDR3 region has the DNA TGCGCCAGCAGCCAAGGGGAGGGCCGTTTTCTTGAGCAGTTCTTC.

The rearrangement uses TRBV28 and TRBJ1-4; D is possibly TRBD1 (5 bases). The V gene lost 5 bases and the J gene lost 10 bases, with 20 bases spanning the gap. The CDR3 sequence is 15 residues long. CDR1 MDHEN and CDR2 SYDVKM come from the germline V gene. As DNA, the CDR3 is TGTGCCAGCAGTACATCCGGGACGGACTGGGGAAAACTGTTTTTT. Its translation: CASSTSGTDWGKLFF.

In this sample, this clone turned up a few times. The V call is TRBV11-2, the J call TRBJ2-7; possible D gene TRBD2, 6 bases. CDR3 length equals 12 residues. Per the germline V gene, CDR1 is SGHAT and CDR2 is FQNNGV. With 1 base removed from V and 6 bases from J, the gap between germline ends came to 7 bases. CDR3 sequence reads: CASSLAGLEQYF. Here the CDR3 DNA reads TGTGCCAGCAGCTTAGCGGGACTCGAGCAGTACTTC.

V gene TRBV6-6 combines with J gene TRBJ1-1; possible D gene TRBD1, 5 bases. Germline CDR1 MNHNY, CDR2 SVGAGI (reference sequence). The length of the CDR3 is 14 residues. Trimming pared 6 bases from V and 2 bases from J, leaving 13 bases between. Here the CDR3 DNA reads TGTGCCAGCAGGGTCAGGGATATCAACACTGAAGCTTTCTTT. Amino acid sequence: CASRVRDINTEAFF.

The chain's CDR3 is CAWSVGQFNQPQHF. Here the CDR3 DNA reads TGTGCCTGGAGTGTAGGACAGTTCAATCAGCCCCAGCATTTT. The chain joins TRBV30 to TRBJ1-5; perhaps TRBD1 as D (6 bases). Germline V lookup: CDR1 GTSNPN, CDR2 SVGIG (reference sequence). V was cut by 0 bases and J by 3 bases, with 9 bases left in between. The CDR3 spans 14 residues.

This rearrangement joins TRBV29-1 to TRBJ2-2, with D hard to call. The CDR3 has 14 amino acids. The germline V and J ends were trimmed by 6 bases and 4 bases, with 15 bases remaining between them. Germline CDR1 and CDR2: SQVTM and ANQGSEA. CDR3 sequence reads: CSVYPGPVTGELFF. CDR3 nucleotides: TGCAGCGTCTACCCAGGACCGGTCACCGGGGAGCTGTTTTTT.

This chain links TRBV10-1 with TRBJ2-7; 12 bases match TRBD2. CDR1 and CDR2 from the germline V gene are WNHNN and SYGVQD (reference sequence). This CDR3 is built from 16 residues. Unmatched junction bases numbered 4, after V lost 4 bases and J lost 0 bases. The CDR3 here is CASSGPTSGSSYEQYF. The CDR3 bases are TGCGCCAGCAGTGGGCCGACTAGCGGGAGCTCCTACGAGCAGTACTTC.

The chain employs TRBV2 and TRBJ2-5; 8 bases map to TRBD1. The V segment lost 7 bases and the J segment 4 bases; nucleotides outside the gene matches: 2. The germline gives CDR1 SNHLY, CDR2 FYNNEI. The CDR3 is 12 residues long. The CDR3 DNA reads as TGTGCCAGCAACACAGGGGGAGAGACCCAGTACTTC. This translates into CASNTGGETQYF.

This sequence joins TRBV5-6 and TRBJ2-7; 8 nucleotides agree with TRBD2. From germline, CDR1 is SGHDT and CDR2 YYEEEE. V gave up 0 bases and J gave up 2 bases; unmatched junction bases: 7. This CDR3 contains 16 residues. CDR3 sequence reads: CASSLARTSRTYEQYF. The CDR3 region has the DNA TGTGCCAGCAGCTTGGCCAGGACTAGCCGGACCTACGAGCAGTACTTC.

The rearrangement links TRBV4-2 to TRBJ2-1; 8 bases fit TRBD1. V lost 3 bases and J lost 8; bases outside the gene matches: 12. The V gene's germline CDR1 is LGHNA and CDR2 YNFKEQ. The CDR3 runs to 16 residues. As DNA, the CDR3 is TGTGCCAGCAGCCATTCTTCAGGGGGCCGAAGGGATGAGCAGTTCTTC. Translation gives CASSHSSGGRRDEQFF.

This chain connects TRBV7-5 to TRBJ2-6; the listed D gene, TRBD1, was not tested against the DNA. TRBV7-5 is designated a pseudogene. The CDR3 extends over 13 amino acids. CDR3 amino acids: CASGHPGANVLTF. CDR3 nucleotide sequence: TGTGCCAGTGGGCATCCCGGGGCCAACGTCCTGACTTTC.